This T cell receptor beta chain appears in the sequencing data of a study of blood T cell repertoires in COVID-19. Sequencing was performed with immunoSEQ multiplex PCR; in TCRdb, only in-frame clones are kept and a portion is missing. The sample carries 250,000 to 300,000 clones, roughly 79% recorded once. Germline values: CDR1 SGDLS, CDR2 YYNGEE. The CDR3 length is 13 residues. The V gene lost 2 bases and the J gene lost 5 bases, with 10 bases spanning the gap. The TCR originated in a woman aged 55 to 70 with active or convalescent COVID-19. The source material was peripheral blood. The chain carries TRBV9 and TRBJ2-5; a weak D match, TRBD1 (5 bases). CDR3 sequence reads: CASSVGLVETQYF. The CDR3 nucleotides are TGTGCCAGCAGCGTGGGGCTCGTGGAGACCCAGTACTTC.